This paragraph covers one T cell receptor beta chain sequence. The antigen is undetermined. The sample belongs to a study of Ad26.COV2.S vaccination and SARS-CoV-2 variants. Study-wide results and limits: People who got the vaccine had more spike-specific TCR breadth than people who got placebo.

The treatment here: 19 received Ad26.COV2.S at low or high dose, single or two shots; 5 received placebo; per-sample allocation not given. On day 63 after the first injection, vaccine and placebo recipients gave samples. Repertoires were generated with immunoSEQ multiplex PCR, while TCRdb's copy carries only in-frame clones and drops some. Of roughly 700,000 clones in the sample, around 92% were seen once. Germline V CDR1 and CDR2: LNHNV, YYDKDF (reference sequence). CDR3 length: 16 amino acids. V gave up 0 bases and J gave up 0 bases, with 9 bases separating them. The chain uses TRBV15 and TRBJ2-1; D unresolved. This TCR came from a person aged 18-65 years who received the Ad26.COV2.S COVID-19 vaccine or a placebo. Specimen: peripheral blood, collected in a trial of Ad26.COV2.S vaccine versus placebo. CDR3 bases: TGTGCCACCAGCAGAGATAGCCCCCACTCCTACAATGAGCAGTTCTTC. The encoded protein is CATSRDSPHSYNEQFF.